The clone carrying this T cell receptor beta chain was seen a handful of times. Its specificity is unknown. This sample was taken from a study of blood T cells in healthy people across ages. Study-wide points: Higher diversity and more naive CD4+ cells were features of long-lived donors, compared to aged donors.

The germline V gene has CDR1 SGHRS and CDR2 YFSETQ. The CDR3 spans 14 residues. Trimming removed 3 bases at V and 0 bases at J, with 8 bases between. Next came a second PCR, run for about 7 to 12 cycles, which used a sample-barcoded 5' primer along with a J-beta primer mix. TCRdb ran MiXCR on the 5' RACE reads and lists one entry per CDR3 protein. Of about 1 million distinct CDR3 sequences detected, around 27% appear once; the ten largest clones hold around 0.75%. These data were also filed under a second study, of T cells of mothers and their children.

This clonotype originated in a girl aged 2-10 years in good health. Sequences were obtained from blood. The V and J genes are TRBV5-1 and TRBJ2-3; D may be TRBD1 or TRBD2 (5 bases each). In nucleotides, the CDR3 is TGCGCCAGCAGCTCGTGGGACAGCACAGATACGCAGTATTTT. As protein: CASSSWDSTDTQYF. The variable domain in full, with the rest retrieved from reference TRBV5-1 and TRBJ2-3, is KAGVTQTPRYLIKTRGQQVTLSCSPISGHRSVSWYQQTPGQGLQFLFEYFSETQRNKGNFPGRFSGRQFSNSRSEMNVSTLELGDSALYLCASSSWDSTDTQYFGPGTRLTVL.